This passage covers 20 T cell receptor beta chains from one sample sequenced in a study of technical replicates of blood from several donors. Profiling relied on immunoSEQ multiplex PCR, and the TCRdb table lists in-frame clones only, not all of them. Among about 83,000 clones, just over 90% were seen once, and the ten largest hold 0.27%. Material: T cells isolated from PBMCs. The receptor set was obtained from a human donor in good health.

The J gene is TRBJ1-6, the V gene TRBV27; D is unclear. CDR3 length equals 16 residues. Trimming pared 2 bases from V and 0 bases from J, leaving 8 bases between. Germline CDR1 MNHEY, CDR2 SMNVEV (reference sequence). CDR3 protein: CASSLAPRSYNSPLHF. In DNA form, the CDR3 reads TGTGCCAGCAGTTTAGCGCCCCGCTCCTATAATTCACCCCTCCACTTT.

The rearrangement links TRBV7-2 to TRBJ1-2, with 10 bases that match TRBD1. Germline V gene lookup returns CDR1 SGHTA and CDR2 FQGNSA. CDR3 length equals 13 residues. With 5 bases clipped from V and 6 bases from J, the junction kept 3 bases outside the gene matches. As DNA, the CDR3 is TGTGCCAGCAGCCGGGACAGGGGAGATGGCTACACCTTC. It translates to CASSRDRGDGYTF.

The CDR3 coding sequence is TGTGCCAGCAGCCCGAGGGGCGGGATGAACACTGAAGCTTTCTTT. It translates to CASSPRGGMNTEAFF. V is TRBV7-9 and J is TRBJ1-1; D may be TRBD1 (5 bases). The CDR3 loop spans 15 amino acids. V was pared by 5 bases and J by 0 bases, with 13 bases between. Germline-derived CDR1 and CDR2 are SEHNR and FQNEAQ (reference sequence).

A few counts support this clone. V usage is TRBV11-2 and J usage is TRBJ1-6, with D unresolved. The CDR3 runs 14 residues. Per the germline V gene, CDR1 is SGHAT and CDR2 is FQNNGV. V was cut by 6 bases and J by 9 bases, with 15 bases left in between. The CDR3 nucleotides read TGTGCCAGCAGTTTAACAGTAGAAGGTTCACCCCTCCACTTT. It translates to CASSLTVEGSPLHF.

This clone was recorded once. This chain uses TRBV6-5 with TRBJ1-3; possibly TRBD1 for D (6 bases). Trimming removed 0 bases from V and 8 bases from J, with 14 bases in between. The CDR3 covers 15 residues. Germline-derived CDR1 and CDR2 are MNHEY and SVGAGI. In nucleotides, the CDR3 is TGTGCCAGCAGTTACTCGAACAGGGTGTGGGACACCATATATTTT. Protein sequence: CASSYSNRVWDTIYF.

The chain is built from TRBV20-1 and TRBJ2-3; no firm D call. This CDR3 region has 11 residues. Germline V CDR1 and CDR2: DFQATT, SNEGSKA (reference sequence). Deletions cut 5 bases from V and 0 bases from J, with 3 bases between. The CDR3 DNA reads TGCAGTGCTCCTAGCACAGATACGCAGTATTTT. This translates into CSAPSTDTQYF.

The sample holds one count of this clone. V is TRBV6-5 and J is TRBJ1-3; maybe TRBD1 (6 bases). This CDR3 region has 14 residues. Trimming cost V 6 bases and J 0 bases, with 9 bases left between them. CDR1 and CDR2 (germline): MNHEY, SVGAGI. The CDR3: CASRTGDSGNTIYF. The DNA of the CDR3 is TGTGCCAGCAGGACAGGTGACTCTGGAAACACCATATATTTT.

The chain joins TRBV5-1 to TRBJ1-1; TRBD1 agrees at 10 bases. V lost 4 bases, J lost 11 bases, and 14 bases stayed unmatched. The CDR3 spans 15 residues. Germline V lookup: CDR1 SGHRS, CDR2 YFSETQ. The CDR3 spells CASSENPGTGAIAFF. In DNA form, the CDR3 reads TGCGCCAGCAGCGAAAACCCTGGGACAGGGGCCATTGCTTTCTTT.

CDR3 protein: CATRQGARYGYTF. The CDR3 region has the DNA TGTGCCACCCGACAGGGGGCGCGGTATGGCTACACCTTC. This chain uses TRBV10-3 with TRBJ1-2, with 10 bases aligning to TRBD1. Germline V gives CDR1 ENHRY, CDR2 SYGVKD. The CDR3 sequence is 13 residues long. J lost 5 bases, V lost 10 bases, and 7 bases had no gene match.

This chain connects TRBV4-1 to TRBJ1-2, with 8 bases fitting TRBD1. After removal of 8 bases from V and 3 bases from J, the junction contained 5 bases not matched to a gene. CDR3 length equals 13 residues. Germline CDR1 MGHRA, CDR2 YSYEKL. In DNA form, the CDR3 reads TGCGCCAGCCGGGACAGGCTTTACTATGGCTACACCTTC. Protein product: CASRDRLYYGYTF.

This clone showed up just a few times. The genes are TRBV9 and TRBJ2-1; 10 bases line up with TRBD2. CDR1 is SGDLS and CDR2 is YYNGEE in the germline V gene. This CDR3 has 15 residues. The trim removed 3 bases at V and 8 bases at J, leaving 8 bases unmatched. The CDR3 loop is CASSGSSGSVYEQFF. Here the CDR3 DNA reads TGTGCCAGCAGCGGATCTAGCGGGAGTGTCTATGAGCAGTTCTTC. The whole variable domain, remainder taken from reference TRBV9 and TRBJ2-1, is DSGVTQTPKHLITATGQRVTLRCSPRSGDLSVYWYQQSLDQGLQFLIQYYNGEERAKGNILERFSAQQFPDLHSELNLSSLELGDSALYFCASSGSSGSVYEQFFGPGTRLTVL.

The V call is TRBV5-4, the J call TRBJ1-2; tentative D call: TRBD1 (5 bases). This CDR3 is 14 amino acids long. With 4 bases removed from V and 2 bases from J, the gap between germline ends came to 12 bases. Germline V gene lookup returns CDR1 SGHNT and CDR2 YYREEE (reference sequence). CDR3 coding DNA: TGTGCCAGCAGCATCGGGACTACAAACTATGGCTACACCTTC. It encodes CASSIGTTNYGYTF.

The chain couples TRBV6-5 to TRBJ1-1; a possible D gene is TRBD1 (6 bases). Trimming took 1 base from V and 4 from J, leaving 10 bases between them. The CDR3 sequence is 14 residues long. Germline V gene data show CDR1 as MNHEY and CDR2 as SVGAGI. CDR3 nucleotide sequence: TGTGCCAGCAGTTACTTCAGACAGGCCACTGAAGCTTTCTTT. This codes for CASSYFRQATEAFF.

This clone showed up just once. The chain uses TRBV5-4 and TRBJ2-7; 12 bases match TRBD1. Germline CDR1 reads SGHNT; CDR2 reads YYREEE (reference sequence). Trimming at V came to 2 bases and at J to 6 bases, leaving 3 bases not matched to a gene. The CDR3 length is 14 residues. Here the CDR3 DNA reads TGTGCCAGCAGCTTCCCGGGACAGGGGGCCGAGCAGTACTTC. Its translation is CASSFPGQGAEQYF.

This clone was observed a single time. This chain links TRBV6-5 with TRBJ1-1, with 7 nucleotides matching TRBD1. Germline V CDR1 and CDR2: MNHEY, SVGAGI. Unmatched junction bases numbered 4, after V lost 6 bases and J lost 6 bases. The CDR3 is made up of 12 amino acids. The CDR3 sequence is CASSTTGAEAFF. CDR3 in DNA: TGTGCCAGCAGCACCACAGGGGCTGAAGCTTTCTTT.

This chain connects TRBV5-3 to TRBJ1-6; D gene ambiguous. TRBV5-3 is an open reading frame whose function is uncertain. V lost 1 base and J lost 0, with 8 bases in between. The CDR3 totals 16 residues. The CDR3 reads CARSLRRSSYNSPLHF. The CDR3 DNA follows: TGTGCCAGAAGCTTGAGAAGGAGCTCCTATAATTCACCCCTCCACTTT.

The chain has TRBV28 and TRBJ1-2, with 9 bases lining up with TRBD1. Germline CDR1 MDHEN, CDR2 SYDVKM. This CDR3 is 15 amino acids long. The V and J ends lost 5 bases and 7 bases, in that order; junction bases with no gene match: 11. CDR3 region: CASSPGPGQGLGYTF. CDR3 coding DNA: TGTGCCAGCAGTCCAGGCCCGGGACAGGGTCTTGGCTACACCTTC.

The CDR3 is CASLLGGHEQYF. DNA for the CDR3: TGTGCCAGCTTACTTGGGGGCCACGAGCAGTACTTC. This chain connects TRBV11-2 to TRBJ2-7; D possibly corresponds to TRBD1 (6 bases). CDR3 size: 12 residues. Trimming shortened V by 8 bases and J by 5 bases, and 13 bases separated the two germline ends. CDR1 and CDR2 (germline): SGHAT, FQNNGV.

This rearrangement joins TRBV29-1 to TRBJ1-1; TRBD1 matches 9 bases. Trimming took 5 bases from V and 0 from J; bases not matched to a gene: 4. The CDR3 covers 14 residues. The germline V gene encodes CDR1 SQVTM and CDR2 ANQGSEA. The CDR3 DNA reads as TGCAGCGTTACAGGGGGCGGCCTGAACACTGAAGCTTTCTTT. Its protein product is CSVTGGGLNTEAFF.

The rearrangement joins TRBV5-1 to TRBJ2-5, with 7 bases identical to TRBD1. The CDR3 loop spans 15 amino acids. Germline V gene sequence: CDR1 SGHRS, CDR2 YFSETQ. Losses at the gene ends were 2 bases for V and 10 bases for J; bases not matched to a gene: 14. CDR3 residues: CASSFLGTDTRDQYF. The CDR3 nucleotides are TGCGCCAGCAGCTTCCTAGGGACAGATACAAGGGACCAGTACTTC.